This T cell receptor (beta chain) was sequenced during a study of long-term antiretroviral therapy in people with HIV. Survey-level resolution applied to immunoSEQ assay v3.0. TCRdb keeps only in-frame clones here, not all; method: immunoSEQ multiplex PCR. This sample has approximately 22,000 clones, with roughly 80% found just once. This CDR3 region has 16 residues. V shed 5 bases, J shed 3 bases, and the junction held 10 bases outside the gene matches. Looked up from germline, CDR1 is MNHNY and CDR2 is SVGAGI (reference sequence). About this clone itself: What it binds is unknown.

Treatment of all HIV participants took place in the United States. In each sample, roughly 1-10 million cryopreserved PBMC were present before DNA extraction. Findings and caveats of the study: HIV repertoires spanned tighter CDR3 length ranges than controls did. Clonotypes expanded prior to ART showed repertoire dominance at all sampled time points.

The clonotype comes from a woman between 50 and 59 years old with HIV. This sample comprised unsorted PBMCs, obtained 1.9 years after starting antiretroviral therapy. The chain is built from TRBV6-6 and TRBJ2-5, with 9 bases identical to TRBD1. CDR3 protein: CASSTPLGQGKETQYF. Written as DNA, the CDR3 is TGTGCCAGCAGTACGCCGCTGGGACAGGGTAAAGAGACCCAGTACTTC.